This record concerns one T cell receptor (beta chain) sequence. Antigen: not known. A J-beta primer mix and a sample-barcoded 5' primer were used in a second PCR of about 7 to 12 cycles. Researchers report that a template-switch adaptor with 12 random nucleotides tagged each cDNA molecule. Each of the samples gave a minimum of 2.5 million paired-end reads that contained CDR3. Each CDR3 protein is one row after TCRdb ran MiXCR on the 5' RACE reads. The data show approximately 790,000 distinct CDR3 sequences, with about 62% seen just once and roughly a quarter held by the top ten. The sample is drawn from a study of blood T cells in healthy people across ages. In the study overall: When template switching was applied, about one barcoded beta molecule was captured per two T cells. Study results and caveats: Since the PBMCs were unsorted, naive and antigen-experienced cells could not be conclusively compared.

The CDR3 extends over 11 amino acids. Germline CDR1 reads SQVTM; CDR2 reads ANQGSEA. V gave up 2 bases and J gave up 4 bases, with 3 bases separating them. The chain uses TRBV29-1 and TRBJ2-1; no clear D gene. The sample was blood. This TCR was recovered from a man aged 25 to 40 in good health. The CDR3 DNA reads as TGCAGCGTTGAACAATACAATGAGCAGTTCTTC. Amino acids: CSVEQYNEQFF.